This T cell receptor beta chain comes out of a study of cytomegalovirus exposure and HLA in healthy donors. Across the whole study: An analysis done earlier identified approximately 120 million unique TCR beta sequences from about 179 million T cells.

Notes on this clone: Antigen unknown.

Germline lookup yields CDR1 GTSNPN and CDR2 SVGIG (reference sequence). The CDR3 totals 12 residues. V lost 7 bases, J lost 2 bases, and 5 bases stayed unmatched. Primers for the PCR totalled 60 Vbeta and 13 Jbeta. Generated by immunoSEQ multiplex PCR, the TCRdb table keeps only in-frame clones and is missing some. The sample has 150,000 to 250,000 clones, approximately 85% seen once. Study results and limitations: In a later analysis, several top co-occurrence clusters appeared linked to parvovirus B19, influenza, CMV and Epstein-Barr virus. While the bulk of TCR sequences proved rare, some public TCRs turned up in many donors. Among the sequence variants, a highly shared cluster was likely an artifact of sequencing.

The receptor's source is a woman aged 45-65 years in good health and CMV-seronegative. The chain combines TRBV30 with TRBJ2-7, with 7 bases identical to TRBD2. Sequences were obtained from PBMCs. The CDR3 protein is CAFRGDTYEQYF. CDR3 sequence (DNA): TGTGCCTTCCGGGGGGATACCTACGAGCAGTACTTC.